The 23 T cell receptor beta chains in this list originate from one sample, sequenced in a study of T cells in Graves' hyperthyroidism and ophthalmopathy. TCR beta CDR3 regions were amplified from RNA. The HTBI primer set was used in a first-round RT-PCR of the TCR CDR3. TCRdb recomputed calls from the multiplex PCR reads with MiXCR, one row per CDR3 protein. Seen here are a few hundred thousand distinct CDR3 sequences, 46% observed once, and the top ten hold around 20%. The sequenced sample was peripheral blood or thyroid tissue (not recorded which). These receptors originate from an adult woman with Graves' disease, either hyperthyroidism or ophthalmopathy (not recorded which).

At least ten counts were recorded for this clonotype. As DNA, the CDR3 is TGTGCCATCAGTGAGTGGCTTGGGGAGCAGTACTTC. This gives the protein CAISEWLGEQYF. This sequence joins TRBV10-3 and TRBJ2-7; D remains ambiguous. The CDR3 spans 12 residues. Trimming pared 1 base from V and 7 bases from J, leaving 8 bases between. The germline V gene encodes CDR1 ENHRY and CDR2 SYGVKD.

As concerns this clonotype: Mismatch with germline at one junction end may stem from a read error. J is TRBJ2-7 and V is TRBV9; the D gene is possibly TRBD1 (6 bases). Germline V gene lookup returns CDR1 SGDLS and CDR2 YYNGEE. The CDR3 consists of 14 residues. CDR3 DNA sequence: TGCGCCAGCAGTGGCGACCCAGGGGAGTACGAGCAGTACTTC. The encoded protein is CASSGDPGEYEQYF.

The chain uses TRBV24-1 and TRBJ2-5, with D tentatively TRBD2 (5 bases). The CDR3 has 15 amino acids. The V and J ends lost 5 bases and 4 bases respectively, with 16 bases between them. The germline CDR1 and CDR2 sequences are KGHDR and SFDVKD. The CDR3 DNA follows: TGTGCCACCAGTGCTGCCGACGGGGTAGGAGAGACCCAGTACTTC. Translating gives CATSAADGVGETQYF.

The V gene is TRBV20-1, the J gene TRBJ2-1; tentatively, D is TRBD1 or TRBD2 (6 bases each). Germline loops: CDR1 DFQATT, CDR2 SNEGSKA (reference sequence). V gave up 6 bases and J gave up 6 bases, with 15 bases separating them. CDR3 size: 13 residues. The chain's CDR3 is CSALRGGTNEQFF. CDR3 DNA: TGCAGTGCCCTACGAGGGGGGACCAATGAGCAGTTCTTC.

This clonotype was counted many times. This sequence joins TRBV13 and TRBJ1-2; D remains ambiguous. The CDR3 totals 17 residues. Germline CDR1 is PRHDT and CDR2 is FYEKMQ (reference sequence). Trimming pared 0 bases from V and 1 base from J, leaving 15 bases between. The CDR3 loop reads CASSLGGDTFGNYGYTF. The CDR3 DNA reads TGTGCCAGCAGCTTAGGGGGCGACACGTTTGGTAACTATGGCTACACCTTC.

The chain employs TRBV4-3 and TRBJ2-6; unclear D gene. Germline CDR1 and CDR2: LGHNA and YSLEER. CDR3 length: 17 amino acids. Trimming cost V 1 base and J 5 bases, with 15 bases left between them. CDR3 amino acids: CASSQADPNSWANVLTF. CDR3 DNA: TGCGCCAGCAGCCAAGCGGACCCGAACAGCTGGGCCAACGTCCTGACTTTC.

This clonotype has just a few counts. This chain joins TRBV29-1 and TRBJ2-7; no definite D call. Trimming cost V 4 bases and J 2 bases, with 9 bases left between them. The CDR3 is 12 residues long. The germline CDR1 and CDR2 sequences are SQVTM and ANQGSEA. The CDR3 nucleotides read TGCAGCGTTGTCGGTCTAGCCTACGAGCAGTACTTC. Amino acid sequence: CSVVGLAYEQYF.

The chain couples TRBV29-1 to TRBJ1-1; 7 bases fit TRBD1. The germline V gene has CDR1 SQVTM and CDR2 ANQGSEA. This CDR3 has 17 amino acids. V shed 1 base, J shed 3 bases, and the junction held 14 bases outside the gene matches. CDR3: CSVEGRGGTAYYTEAFF. CDR3 DNA sequence: TGCAGCGTTGAAGGTCGAGGGGGGACAGCATACTACACTGAAGCTTTCTTT.

This clonotype was seen repeatedly, ten times or more. V gene TRBV5-1 combines with J gene TRBJ2-2; D may be TRBD1 (5 bases). The CDR3 spans 15 residues. V lost 4 bases, J lost 2 bases, and 12 bases lay in between. Per the germline V gene, CDR1 is SGHRS and CDR2 is YFSETQ. The chain's CDR3 is CASSPTEINTGELFF. The DNA for the CDR3 is TGCGCCAGCAGCCCGACAGAGATAAACACCGGGGAGCTGTTTTTT.

There are many counts of this clonotype. The chain joins TRBV5-1 to TRBJ2-5; 8 positions agree with TRBD1. Germline V gene lookup returns CDR1 SGHRS and CDR2 YFSETQ. This CDR3 is built from 15 residues. Trimming at V came to 3 bases and at J to 5 bases, leaving 9 bases not matched to a gene. CDR3 bases: TGCGCCAGCAGCTCGTCACCGACAGGGGTGGAGACCCAGTACTTC. This codes for CASSSSPTGVETQYF.

This clonotype occurred many times. The chain links TRBV20-1 to TRBJ1-1, with a weak D call TRBD1 (5 bases). CDR1 DFQATT and CDR2 SNEGSKA come from the germline V gene (reference sequence). V dropped 4 bases and J dropped 3 bases, with 12 bases sitting between them. There are 13 residues in the CDR3. CDR3 residues: CSAISGADTEAFF. CDR3 in DNA: TGCAGTGCTATCTCCGGGGCGGACACTGAAGCTTTCTTT.

The chain joins TRBV20-1 to TRBJ1-4, with D unclear. The CDR3 runs to 12 residues. Germline V gives CDR1 DFQATT, CDR2 SNEGSKA (reference sequence). V was cut by 6 bases and J by 2 bases, with 7 bases left in between. CDR3: CSALVTNEKLFF. CDR3 coding DNA: TGCAGTGCCCTGGTTACTAATGAAAAACTGTTTTTT.

The chain is built from TRBV29-1 and TRBJ1-2; D is unclear. Germline V gives CDR1 SQVTM, CDR2 ANQGSEA. The CDR3 consists of 14 residues. V lost 8 bases and J 2 bases, leaving 18 bases between the germline ends. CDR3 DNA sequence: TGCAGCAGTAGGCTTACCTCCCGAAACTATGGCTACACCTTC. It is translated as CSSRLTSRNYGYTF.

Only a few counts were recorded for this clonotype. The chain carries TRBV6-5 and TRBJ2-5, with 9 bases that match TRBD1. The CDR3 runs to 16 residues. Germline lookup yields CDR1 MNHEY and CDR2 SVGAGI. Trimming removed 6 bases from V and 5 bases from J; junction bases left unmatched: 13. The CDR3 DNA is TGTGCCAGCAGAGTAACAGGGGGCGCTTTTGGGGAGACCCAGTACTTC. It codes for CASRVTGGAFGETQYF.

This clonotype was counted many times. The V gene is TRBV7-9, the J gene TRBJ2-5; tentative D call: TRBD1 (6 bases). This CDR3 is built from 17 residues. V lost 3 bases and J lost 0, with 17 bases in between. Germline V gene data show CDR1 as SEHNR and CDR2 as FQNEAQ (reference sequence). The CDR3 DNA is TGTGCCAGCAGCTTGGGGGCGGACAGCTCCCACCAAGAGACCCAGTACTTC. As protein: CASSLGADSSHQETQYF.

Details on this clonotype: Since the CDR3 does not end with the conserved phenylalanine or tryptophan, this likely comes from a read error. The limits of the CDR3 on the DNA are not certain, so only TCRdb's listed CDR3 is given. The chain has TRBV9 and TRBJ2-5. The CDR3 numbers 8 amino acids, ends counted. The germline CDR1 and CDR2 sequences are SGDLS and YYNGEE. CDR3 sequence reads: CASSGENA.

The J gene is TRBJ1-2, the V gene TRBV6-6, with unresolved D. Germline loops: CDR1 MNHNY, CDR2 SVGAGI (reference sequence). The CDR3 runs to 12 residues. V lost 10 bases, J lost 7 bases, and 16 bases lay in between. This CDR3 is CATAPEVVGYTF. Written as DNA, the CDR3 is TGTGCCACCGCACCCGAGGTGGTTGGCTACACCTTC.

The chain carries TRBV2 and TRBJ1-2; D not certain. Germline V gives CDR1 SNHLY, CDR2 FYNNEI. Between the trimmed V and J ends, which lost 3 bases and 4 bases, there was a span of 9 bases. The CDR3 contains 13 residues. The CDR3 loop reads CASSDDDVYGYTF. DNA for the CDR3: TGTGCCAGCAGTGACGACGACGTCTATGGCTACACCTTC. Filled out from reference TRBV2 and TRBJ1-2, the complete variable domain reads EPEVTQTPSHQVTQMGQEVILRCVPISNHLYFYWYRQILGQKVEFLVSFYNNEISEKSEIFDDQFSVERPDGSNFTLKIRSTKLEDSAMYFCASSDDDVYGYTFGSGTRLTVV.

This clonotype was seen ten or more times. The CDR3 protein is CASSRQGPYEQYF. Here the CDR3 DNA reads TGTGCCAGCAGCCGACAGGGGCCCTACGAGCAGTACTTC. The V call is TRBV7-9, the J call TRBJ2-7; TRBD1 matches at 8 bases. Germline CDR1 SEHNR, CDR2 FQNEAQ (reference sequence). V lost 5 bases to trimming and J lost 2 bases; unmatched junction nucleotides: 2. The CDR3 spans 13 residues.

This clonotype has ten or more counts. This sequence joins TRBV5-1 and TRBJ2-5; TRBD1 matches at 12 bases. The germline CDR1 and CDR2 sequences are SGHRS and YFSETQ. The CDR3 spans 17 residues. The ends lost 3 bases at V and 5 bases at J; junction bases unmatched: 11. Written as DNA, the CDR3 is TGCGCCAGCAGCTCCACCGGGACAGGGGGCCTTTGGGAGACCCAGTACTTC. Protein product: CASSSTGTGGLWETQYF.

This clonotype was picked up one time. This chain links TRBV11-2 with TRBJ1-2; perhaps TRBD1 as D (5 bases). From germline, CDR1 is SGHAT and CDR2 FQNNGV. With 3 bases removed from V and 7 bases from J, the gap between germline ends came to 12 bases. The CDR3 has 13 amino acids. In DNA, the CDR3 is TGTGCCAGCAGCTTGTCGGCAGGGAGTGGCTACACCTTC. This translates into CASSLSAGSGYTF.

The table lists this clonotype with a few counts. The chain has TRBV27 and TRBJ2-2, with TRBD1 identical over 7 bases. V trimming: 3 bases; J trimming: 4 bases; junction bases outside the gene matches: 8. This CDR3 is built from 16 residues. Germline V CDR1 and CDR2: MNHEY, SMNVEV (reference sequence). CDR3 coding DNA: TGTGCCAGCAGTTTCCCCTCAGGGGGTGGCACCGGGGAGCTGTTTTTT. This gives the protein CASSFPSGGGTGELFF.

Comments on this clonotype: Given a much more abundant clone one base away, this may be a read error. This chain uses TRBV5-5 with TRBJ1-1; 8 nucleotides line up with TRBD1. Germline CDR1 is SGHKS and CDR2 is YYEKEE (reference sequence). The CDR3 covers 15 residues. Trimming took 3 bases from V and 3 from J; bases not matched to a gene: 7. This CDR3 reads CASSSRQGWDTEAFF. The CDR3 DNA sequence: TGTGCCAGCAGCTCCCGACAGGGGTGGGACACTGAAGCTTTCTTT.